The rows below give T cell receptor beta chains drawn from one sample of a study of shared clonotypes between healthy human individuals. The protocol was immunoSEQ multiplex PCR, while the TCRdb copy is restricted to in-frame clones and leaves out a portion. The sample has 2.3 million or so clones, 85% to 95% seen once. Sequencing used naive CD4+ T cells from PBMCs. The source of these receptors is a man aged 18 to 35 in good health. Some clones in this sample may be carry-over from other donors' samples. Each CDR3 is given with its conserved first and last residue. D genes are given only for firm matches. Clone size is stated in some rows and not others, as once, few, many or a class when expanded.

clone_size: -
d_call: TRBD1
v_call: TRBV4-1
j_call: TRBJ1-6
cdr3_aa: CASSQDSAGTGDSPLHF
cdr3_nt: TGCGCCAGCAGCCAAGATTCAGCCGGGACAGGGGATTCACCCCTCCACTTT

clone_size: -
d_call: TRBD1
v_call: TRBV27
j_call: TRBJ2-7
cdr3_aa: CASRRGTGTFYEQYF
cdr3_nt: TGTGCCAGCAGGCGGGGGACAGGGACTTTCTACGAGCAGTACTTC

clone_size: once
d_call: -
v_call: TRBV6-1
j_call: TRBJ1-1
cdr3_aa: CASSLRQNTEAFF
cdr3_nt: TGTGCCAGCAGCCTAAGACAGAACACTGAAGCTTTCTTT

clone_size: -
d_call: -
v_call: TRBV2
j_call: TRBJ1-1
cdr3_aa: CASPSMNTEAFF
cdr3_nt: TGTGCCAGCCCCAGCATGAACACTGAAGCTTTCTTT

clone_size: -
d_call: -
v_call: TRBV9
j_call: TRBJ2-5
cdr3_aa: CASSAFGEVGETQYF
cdr3_nt: TGTGCCAGCAGCGCGTTCGGGGAAGTTGGAGAGACCCAGTACTTC

clone_size: -
d_call: TRBD1
v_call: TRBV15
j_call: TRBJ1-1
cdr3_aa: CATSMMGTESSSTEAFF
cdr3_nt: TGTGCCACCAGCATGATGGGGACAGAAAGTTCCTCCACTGAAGCTTTCTTT

clone_size: -
d_call: TRBD1
v_call: TRBV5-4
j_call: TRBJ2-4
cdr3_aa: CASSLIPYRGMAKNIQYF
cdr3_nt: TGTGCCAGCAGCTTAATCCCCTACAGGGGAATGGCCAAAAACATTCAGTACTTC

clone_size: -
d_call: -
v_call: TRBV28
j_call: TRBJ2-7
cdr3_aa: CASSSPLRGPYEQYF
cdr3_nt: TGTGCCAGCAGTTCCCCCCTACGGGGACCCTACGAGCAGTACTTC

clone_size: -
d_call: -
v_call: TRBV10-2
j_call: TRBJ1-1
cdr3_aa: CASSEYAGTEAFF
cdr3_nt: TGCGCCAGCAGTGAGTACGCGGGTACTGAAGCTTTCTTT

clone_size: -
d_call: TRBD1
v_call: TRBV6-5
j_call: TRBJ1-5
cdr3_aa: CASSPSAGGDQPQHF
cdr3_nt: TGTGCCAGCAGTCCCTCAGCAGGGGGAGATCAGCCCCAGCATTTT

clone_size: once
d_call: -
v_call: TRBV18
j_call: TRBJ2-7
cdr3_aa: CASSQNVGKRSSYEQYF
cdr3_nt: TGTGCCAGCTCCCAGAACGTGGGGAAAAGGAGCTCCTACGAGCAGTACTTC